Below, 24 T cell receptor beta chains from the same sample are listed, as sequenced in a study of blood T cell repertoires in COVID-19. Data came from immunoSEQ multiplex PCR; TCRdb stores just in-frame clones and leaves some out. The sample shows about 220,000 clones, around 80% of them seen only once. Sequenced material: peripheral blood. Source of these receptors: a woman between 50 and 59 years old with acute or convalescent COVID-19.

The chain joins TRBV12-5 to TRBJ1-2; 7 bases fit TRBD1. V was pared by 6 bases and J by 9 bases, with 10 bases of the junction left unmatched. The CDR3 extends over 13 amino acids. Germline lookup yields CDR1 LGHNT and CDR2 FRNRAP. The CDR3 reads CASGIDRALRYTF. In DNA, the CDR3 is TGTGCTAGTGGAATAGACAGGGCTCTACGCTACACCTTC.

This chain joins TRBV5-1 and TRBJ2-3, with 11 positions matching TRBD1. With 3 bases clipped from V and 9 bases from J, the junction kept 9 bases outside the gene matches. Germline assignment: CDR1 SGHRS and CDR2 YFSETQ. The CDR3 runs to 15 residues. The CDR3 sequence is CASSWTGGGGGTQYF. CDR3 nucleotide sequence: TGCGCCAGCAGCTGGACAGGGGGCGGGGGCGGCACGCAGTATTTT.

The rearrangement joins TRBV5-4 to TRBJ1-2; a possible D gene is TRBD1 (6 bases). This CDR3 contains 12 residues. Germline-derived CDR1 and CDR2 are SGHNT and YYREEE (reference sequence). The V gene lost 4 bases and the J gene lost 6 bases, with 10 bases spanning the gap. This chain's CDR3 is CASSVGGDGYTF. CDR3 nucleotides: TGTGCCAGCAGCGTAGGGGGGGATGGCTACACCTTC.

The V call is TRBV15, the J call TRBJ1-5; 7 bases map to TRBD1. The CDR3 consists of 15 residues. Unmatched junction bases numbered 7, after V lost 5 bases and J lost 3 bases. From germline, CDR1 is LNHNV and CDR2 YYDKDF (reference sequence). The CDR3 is CATSAGDRANQPQHF. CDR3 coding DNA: TGTGCCACCAGCGCCGGAGACAGGGCCAATCAGCCCCAGCATTTT. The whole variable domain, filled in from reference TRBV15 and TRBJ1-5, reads DAMVIQNPRYQVTQFGKPVTLSCSQTLNHNVMYWYQQKSSQAPKLLFHYYDKDFNNEADTPDNFQSRRPNTSFCFLDIRSPGLGDTAMYLCATSAGDRANQPQHFGDGTRLSIL.

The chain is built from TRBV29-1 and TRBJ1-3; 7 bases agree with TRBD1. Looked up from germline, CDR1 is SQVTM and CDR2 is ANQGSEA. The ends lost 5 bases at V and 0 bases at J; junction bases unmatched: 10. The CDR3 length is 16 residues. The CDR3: CSVSGTATDSGNTIYF. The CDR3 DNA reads TGCAGCGTTTCCGGGACAGCCACCGACTCTGGAAACACCATATATTTT.

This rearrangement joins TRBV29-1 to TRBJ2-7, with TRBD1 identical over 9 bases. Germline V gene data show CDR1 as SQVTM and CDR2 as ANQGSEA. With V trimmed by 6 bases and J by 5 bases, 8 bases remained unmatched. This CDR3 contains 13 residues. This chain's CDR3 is CSVLQGARNEQYF. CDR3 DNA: TGCAGCGTGTTACAGGGGGCGCGTAACGAGCAGTACTTC.

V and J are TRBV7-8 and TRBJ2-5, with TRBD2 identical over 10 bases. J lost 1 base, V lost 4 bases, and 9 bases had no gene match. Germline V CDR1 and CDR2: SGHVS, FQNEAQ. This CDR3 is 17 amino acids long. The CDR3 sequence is CASSSSGRNQPQETQYF. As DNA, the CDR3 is TGTGCCAGCAGCTCTAGCGGGAGAAACCAACCCCAAGAGACCCAGTACTTC.

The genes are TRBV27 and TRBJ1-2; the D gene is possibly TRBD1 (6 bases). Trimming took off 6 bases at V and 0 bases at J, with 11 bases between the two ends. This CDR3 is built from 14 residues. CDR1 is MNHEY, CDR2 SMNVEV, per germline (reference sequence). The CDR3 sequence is CASSPRTANYGYTF. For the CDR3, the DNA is TGTGCCAGCAGCCCAAGGACAGCTAACTATGGCTACACCTTC.

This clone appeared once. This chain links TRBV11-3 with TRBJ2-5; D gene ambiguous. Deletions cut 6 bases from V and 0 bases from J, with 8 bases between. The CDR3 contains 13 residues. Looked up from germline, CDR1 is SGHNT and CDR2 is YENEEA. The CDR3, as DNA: TGTGCCAGCAGATCCACAAACCAAGAGACCCAGTACTTC. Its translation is CASRSTNQETQYF.

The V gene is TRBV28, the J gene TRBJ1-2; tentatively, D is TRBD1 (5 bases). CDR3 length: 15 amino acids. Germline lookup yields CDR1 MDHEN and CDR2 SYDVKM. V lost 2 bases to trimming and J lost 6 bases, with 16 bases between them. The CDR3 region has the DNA TGTGCCAGCAGTTTAAATCCCTCGACAGAGCATGGCTACACCTTC. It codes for CASSLNPSTEHGYTF.

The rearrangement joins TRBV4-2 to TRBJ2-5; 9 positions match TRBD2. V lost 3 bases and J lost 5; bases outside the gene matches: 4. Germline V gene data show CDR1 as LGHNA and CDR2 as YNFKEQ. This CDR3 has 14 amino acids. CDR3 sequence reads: CASSQESGRETQYF. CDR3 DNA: TGTGCCAGCAGCCAGGAGAGCGGGAGGGAGACCCAGTACTTC.

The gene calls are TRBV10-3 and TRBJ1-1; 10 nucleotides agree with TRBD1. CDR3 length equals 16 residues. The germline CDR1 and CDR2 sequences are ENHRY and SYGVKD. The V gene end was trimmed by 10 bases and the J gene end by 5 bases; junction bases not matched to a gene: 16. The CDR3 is CATDPGQGRKETEAFF. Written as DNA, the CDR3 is TGTGCCACCGATCCGGGACAGGGGAGGAAAGAGACTGAAGCTTTCTTT.

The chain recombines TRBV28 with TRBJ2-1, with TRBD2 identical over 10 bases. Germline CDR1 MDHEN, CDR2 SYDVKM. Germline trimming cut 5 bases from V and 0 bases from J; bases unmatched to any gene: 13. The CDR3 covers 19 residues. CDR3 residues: CASSPLAASGRTSYNEQFF. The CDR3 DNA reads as TGTGCCAGCAGTCCCCTGGCGGCTAGCGGGAGAACCTCCTACAATGAGCAGTTCTTC.

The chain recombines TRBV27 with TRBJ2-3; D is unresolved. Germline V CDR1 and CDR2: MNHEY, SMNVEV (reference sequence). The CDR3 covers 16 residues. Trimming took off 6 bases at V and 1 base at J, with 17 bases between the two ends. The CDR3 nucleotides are TGTGCCAGCAGCCGTGCTTTGGCAGGCGGCACAGATACGCAGTATTTT. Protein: CASSRALAGGTDTQYF.

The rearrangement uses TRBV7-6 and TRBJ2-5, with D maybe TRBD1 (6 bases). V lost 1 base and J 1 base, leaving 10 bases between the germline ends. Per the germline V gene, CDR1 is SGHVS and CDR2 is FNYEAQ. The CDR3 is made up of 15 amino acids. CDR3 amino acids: CASSLGGGSQETQYF. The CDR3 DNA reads TGTGCCAGCAGCTTAGGTGGGGGCAGCCAAGAGACCCAGTACTTC.

CDR3 nucleotides: TGTGCCAGCACCCAGGACAGGGACGACACTGAAGCTTTCTTT. Protein sequence: CASTQDRDDTEAFF. The rearrangement joins TRBV6-5 to TRBJ1-1, with 8 bases that match TRBD1. The J segment lost 3 bases and the V segment lost 7 bases, leaving 7 bases of the junction unmatched. The CDR3 covers 14 residues. Germline V gene sequence: CDR1 MNHEY, CDR2 SVGAGI.

The CDR3 DNA reads as TGTGCCAGCAGCGTAGAGGGAGGACTAGCGGGAGCAGATACGCAGTATTTT. This codes for CASSVEGGLAGADTQYF. V usage is TRBV9 and J usage is TRBJ2-3, with 13 bases identical to TRBD2. The CDR3 has 17 residues. CDR1 and CDR2 (germline): SGDLS, YYNGEE. The J segment lost 4 bases and the V segment lost 0 bases, leaving 5 bases of the junction unmatched.

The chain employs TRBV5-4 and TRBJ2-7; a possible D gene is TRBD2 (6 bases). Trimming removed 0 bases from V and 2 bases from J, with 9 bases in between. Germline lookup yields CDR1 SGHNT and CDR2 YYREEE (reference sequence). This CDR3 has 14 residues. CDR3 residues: CASSLEGGTYEQYF. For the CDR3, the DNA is TGTGCCAGCAGCTTGGAGGGAGGAACCTACGAGCAGTACTTC.

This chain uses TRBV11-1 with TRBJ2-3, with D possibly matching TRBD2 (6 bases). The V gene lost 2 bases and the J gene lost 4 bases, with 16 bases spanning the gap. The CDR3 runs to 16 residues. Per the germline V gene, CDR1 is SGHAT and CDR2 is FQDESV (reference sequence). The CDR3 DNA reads TGTGCCAGCAGCTTACTGGCAGGGAGGTCAGCAGATACGCAGTATTTT. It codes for CASSLLAGRSADTQYF.

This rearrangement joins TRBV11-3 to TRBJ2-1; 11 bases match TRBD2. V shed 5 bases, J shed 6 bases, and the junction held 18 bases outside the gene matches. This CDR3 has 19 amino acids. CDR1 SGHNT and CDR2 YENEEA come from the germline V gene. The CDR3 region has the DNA TGTGCCAGCAGCCCAGGACAGGGAAGAGGACTAGCGGGTAGCAATGAGCAGTTCTTC. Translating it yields CASSPGQGRGLAGSNEQFF.

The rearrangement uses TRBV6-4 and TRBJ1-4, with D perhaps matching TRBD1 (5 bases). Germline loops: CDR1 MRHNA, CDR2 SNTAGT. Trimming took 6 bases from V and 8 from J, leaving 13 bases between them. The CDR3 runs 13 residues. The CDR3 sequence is CASSLREGEKLFF. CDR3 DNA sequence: TGTGCCAGCAGCCTCAGGGAGGGGGAAAAACTGTTTTTT.

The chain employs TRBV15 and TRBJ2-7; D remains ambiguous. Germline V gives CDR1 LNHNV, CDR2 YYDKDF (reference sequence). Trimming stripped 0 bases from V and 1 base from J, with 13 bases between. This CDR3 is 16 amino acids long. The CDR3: CATSRDPGLKSYEQYF. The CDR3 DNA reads TGTGCCACCAGCAGAGATCCCGGGTTAAAATCCTACGAGCAGTACTTC. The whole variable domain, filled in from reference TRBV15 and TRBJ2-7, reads DAMVIQNPRYQVTQFGKPVTLSCSQTLNHNVMYWYQQKSSQAPKLLFHYYDKDFNNEADTPDNFQSRRPNTSFCFLDIRSPGLGDTAMYLCATSRDPGLKSYEQYFGPGTRLTVT.

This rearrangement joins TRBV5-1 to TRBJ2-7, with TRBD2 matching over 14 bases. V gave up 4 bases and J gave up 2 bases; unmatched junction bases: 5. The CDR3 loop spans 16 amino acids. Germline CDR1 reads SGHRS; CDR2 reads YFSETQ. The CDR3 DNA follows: TGCGCCAGCAGCGTGGGGGGACTAGCGGGAGCCTACGAGCAGTACTTC. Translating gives CASSVGGLAGAYEQYF.

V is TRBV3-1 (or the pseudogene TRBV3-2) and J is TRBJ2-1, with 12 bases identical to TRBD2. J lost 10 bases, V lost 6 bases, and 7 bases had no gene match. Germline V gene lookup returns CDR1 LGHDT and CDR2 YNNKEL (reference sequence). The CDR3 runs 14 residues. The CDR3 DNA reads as TGTGCCAGCAGTAGACTAGCGGGAGTAGGGGAGCAGTTCTTC. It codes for CASSRLAGVGEQFF.